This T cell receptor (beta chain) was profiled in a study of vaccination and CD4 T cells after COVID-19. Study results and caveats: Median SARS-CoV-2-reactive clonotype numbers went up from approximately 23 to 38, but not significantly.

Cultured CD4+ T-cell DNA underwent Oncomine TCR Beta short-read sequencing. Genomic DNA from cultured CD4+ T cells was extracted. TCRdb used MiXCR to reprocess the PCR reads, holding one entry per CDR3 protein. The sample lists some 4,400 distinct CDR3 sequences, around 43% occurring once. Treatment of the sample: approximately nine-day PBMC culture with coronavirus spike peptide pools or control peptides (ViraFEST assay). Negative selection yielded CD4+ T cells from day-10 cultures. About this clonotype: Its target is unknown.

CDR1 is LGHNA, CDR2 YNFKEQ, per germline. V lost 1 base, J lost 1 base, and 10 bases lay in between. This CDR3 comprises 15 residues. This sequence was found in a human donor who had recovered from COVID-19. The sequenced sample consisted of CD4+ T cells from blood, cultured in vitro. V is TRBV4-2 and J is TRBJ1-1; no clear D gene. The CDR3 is CASSQGAGSNTEAFF. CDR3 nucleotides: TGTGCCAGCAGCCAAGGGGCAGGTTCGAACACTGAAGCTTTCTTT.